One and the same sample provided the 5 T cell receptor beta chains below, sequenced in a study of blood T cell repertoires in COVID-19. Assay used: immunoSEQ multiplex PCR; TCRdb lists only in-frame clones, some missing. The table includes under 200,000 clones, around 80% detected once. Material: peripheral blood. Receptors originate from a man in his 70s with active or convalescent COVID-19.

About this clone: Other DNA sequences in the same sample also yield this CDR3. J is TRBJ2-3 and V is TRBV9; 8 positions agree with TRBD2. Germline assignment: CDR1 SGDLS and CDR2 YYNGEE. This CDR3 has 14 residues. With V trimmed by 0 bases and J by 6 bases, 3 bases remained unmatched. CDR3 bases: TGTGCCAGCAGCGTAGCCAGCGGGGGTGATACGCAGTATTTT. It yields the protein CASSVASGGDTQYF.

The chain carries TRBV6-5 and TRBJ1-6, with D unresolved. V was trimmed by 5 bases and J by 10 bases, leaving 9 bases between them. The germline V gene encodes CDR1 MNHEY and CDR2 SVGAGI. The CDR3 has 12 amino acids. CDR3 residues: CASSPPGSPLHF. The CDR3 region has the DNA TGTGCCAGCAGTCCTCCCGGGTCACCCCTCCACTTT.

The chain is built from TRBV3-1 (or the pseudogene TRBV3-2) and TRBJ2-1, with D possibly matching TRBD1 (5 bases). The V end lost 4 bases, the J end lost 4 bases, and 8 bases lay between the germline ends. Germline CDR1 is LGHDT and CDR2 is YNNKEL (reference sequence). The CDR3 runs to 13 residues. The CDR3 is CASSLNRYNEQFF. The CDR3 nucleotides are TGTGCCAGCAGCCTGAACAGGTACAATGAGCAGTTCTTC.

The V and J genes are TRBV6-1 and TRBJ2-2, with 9 bases matching TRBD2. The CDR3 loop spans 15 amino acids. Trimming took 2 bases from V and 5 from J; bases not matched to a gene: 3. Germline V gene data show CDR1 as MNHNS and CDR2 as SASEGT. The CDR3 reads CASSEPGLATGELFF. CDR3 coding DNA: TGTGCCAGCAGTGAACCTGGACTAGCGACCGGGGAGCTGTTTTTT.

The chain uses TRBV15 and TRBJ2-3, with D possibly matching TRBD2 (7 bases). Germline V gives CDR1 LNHNV, CDR2 YYDKDF (reference sequence). This CDR3 contains 16 residues. The V gene lost 1 base and the J gene lost 2 bases, with 13 bases spanning the gap. Here the CDR3 reads CATSRGMAGATDTQYF. CDR3 DNA sequence: TGTGCCACCAGCAGAGGGATGGCGGGGGCCACAGATACGCAGTATTTT.